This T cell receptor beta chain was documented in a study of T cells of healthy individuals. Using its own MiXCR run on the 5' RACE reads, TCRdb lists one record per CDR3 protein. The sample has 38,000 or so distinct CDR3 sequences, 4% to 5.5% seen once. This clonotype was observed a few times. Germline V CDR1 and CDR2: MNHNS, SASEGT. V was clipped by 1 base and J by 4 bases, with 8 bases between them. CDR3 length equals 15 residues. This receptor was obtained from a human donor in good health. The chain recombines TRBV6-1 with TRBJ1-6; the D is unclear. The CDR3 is CASSEENLYNSPLHF. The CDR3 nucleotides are TGTGCCAGCAGTGAAGAAAACCTTTATAATTCACCCCTCCACTTT.